Following are 17 T cell receptor beta chains from one sample sequenced in a study of T cells in Graves' hyperthyroidism and ophthalmopathy. Using RNA transcripts as the source, TCR beta CDR3 regions were amplified. First-round RT-PCR with HTBI primers amplified the TCR CDR3 region. In TCRdb, the multiplex PCR reads were re-called with MiXCR into one record per CDR3 protein. The data contain 450,000 to 700,000 distinct CDR3 sequences, roughly 50% of them singletons. Sequencing was performed on peripheral blood or thyroid tissue (not recorded which). Every receptor here comes from an adult woman with Graves' disease, either hyperthyroidism or ophthalmopathy (not recorded which).

This clonotype was counted many times. The rearrangement links TRBV20-1 to TRBJ1-4, with D possibly matching TRBD1 (5 bases). The ends were cut back, 5 bases at V and 6 bases at J, with 13 bases in the middle. Germline values: CDR1 DFQATT, CDR2 SNEGSKA (reference sequence). The CDR3 runs to 13 residues. CDR3 residues: CSAPWAGHEKLFF. As DNA, the CDR3 is TGCAGTGCTCCGTGGGCAGGGCATGAAAAACTGTTTTTT.

This clonotype was recorded at least ten times. V and J are TRBV6-1 and TRBJ1-5; D not certain. The V and J ends lost 2 bases and 0 bases respectively, with 14 bases between them. Germline loops: CDR1 MNHNS, CDR2 SASEGT. The CDR3 sequence is 17 residues long. The DNA of the CDR3 is TGTGCCAGCAGTGAAATTTTAGGGCATTATAGCAATCAGCCCCAGCATTTT. It is translated as CASSEILGHYSNQPQHF.

The table lists this clonotype with many counts. The chain carries TRBV24-1 and TRBJ1-4, with TRBD1 identical over 11 bases. Germline values: CDR1 KGHDR, CDR2 SFDVKD. V was pared by 8 bases and J by 14 bases, with 18 bases of the junction left unmatched. This CDR3 has 16 residues. CDR3 amino acids: CATIICRDRGSRELFF. DNA of the CDR3: TGTGCCACCATCATCTGCAGGGACAGGGGGTCTCGAGAGCTGTTTTTT.

This clonotype was recorded many times. Here the CDR3 DNA reads TGCAGCGTTCGGGGCAGAACGGGTGAAAAACTGTTTTTT. It encodes CSVRGRTGEKLFF. V gene TRBV29-1 combines with J gene TRBJ1-4, with D possibly being TRBD1 (5 bases). Deletions cut 5 bases from V and 7 bases from J, with 14 bases between. The CDR3 is 13 residues long. CDR1 and CDR2 (germline): SQVTM, ANQGSEA.

V is TRBV2 and J is TRBJ1-6; 12 nucleotides agree with TRBD1. Trimming removed 8 bases from V and 7 bases from J; junction bases left unmatched: 15. Germline assignment: CDR1 SNHLY and CDR2 FYNNEI. The CDR3 extends over 18 amino acids. CDR3 amino acids: CASLNAGTGGARNSPLHF. The CDR3 nucleotides read TGTGCCAGCCTTAACGCGGGGACAGGGGGCGCGAGGAATTCACCCCTCCACTTT.

This clonotype was seen ten or more times. This CDR3 reads CASSGGPDEQYF. The CDR3, as DNA: TGTGCCAGCAGTGGGGGGCCGGACGAGCAGTACTTC. This chain links TRBV2 with TRBJ2-7; D might be TRBD1 (6 bases). Germline CDR1 SNHLY, CDR2 FYNNEI. The ends were cut back, 4 bases at V and 5 bases at J, with 9 bases in the middle. The CDR3 consists of 12 residues.

CDR3 DNA sequence: TGTGCCAGCAGGCTACAGGGCCAAGAGACCCAGTACTTC. This encodes CASRLQGQETQYF. The genes are TRBV7-9 and TRBJ2-5; D might be TRBD1 (6 bases). Germline CDR1 is SEHNR and CDR2 is FQNEAQ (reference sequence). V lost 6 bases and J 1 base, leaving 9 bases between the germline ends. CDR3 size: 13 residues.

The J gene is TRBJ1-1, the V gene TRBV7-9; the D gene is possibly TRBD1 (5 bases). Trimming took off 5 bases at V and 1 base at J, with 11 bases between the two ends. Germline CDR1 reads SEHNR; CDR2 reads FQNEAQ (reference sequence). The CDR3 sequence is 14 residues long. The CDR3 spells CASSKLGGNTEAFF. The CDR3 DNA reads as TGTGCCAGCAGCAAACTCGGGGGGAACACTGAAGCTTTCTTT.

This clonotype was detected ten times or more. The genes are TRBV2 and TRBJ2-2; 8 nucleotides agree with TRBD2. Germline V lookup: CDR1 SNHLY, CDR2 FYNNEI. The trim removed 6 bases at V and 5 bases at J, leaving 5 bases unmatched. The CDR3 totals 14 residues. The CDR3 DNA reads as TGTGCCAGCAGGGGACTAGTGGATACCGGGGAGCTGTTTTTT. Its protein is CASRGLVDTGELFF.

This clonotype has a handful of counts. This chain joins TRBV15 and TRBJ1-5, with a weak D call TRBD1 (5 bases). The CDR3 contains 15 residues. Germline V gene data show CDR1 as LNHNV and CDR2 as YYDKDF (reference sequence). Trimming stripped 0 bases from V and 6 bases from J, with 12 bases between. CDR3 bases: TGTGCCACCAGCAGAGATGTGGACACGGGTCAGCCCCAGCATTTT. It codes for CATSRDVDTGQPQHF.

This clonotype was seen only once. The gene calls are TRBV5-1 and TRBJ2-3; D could derive from TRBD1 or TRBD2 (5 bases each). CDR1 and CDR2 from the germline V gene are SGHRS and YFSETQ. Between the trimmed V and J ends, which lost 3 bases and 0 bases, there was a span of 14 bases. CDR3 length: 16 amino acids. The CDR3 DNA sequence: TGCGCCAGCAGCTCGGGGACCTGGAGAAGCACAGATACGCAGTATTTT. Its translation: CASSSGTWRSTDTQYF.

The chain couples TRBV19 to TRBJ2-2, with unresolved D. CDR1 and CDR2 from the germline V gene are LNHDA and SQIVND (reference sequence). This CDR3 has 11 residues. With 3 bases removed from V and 9 bases from J, the gap between germline ends came to 5 bases. CDR3 in amino acids: CASSISWELFF. The CDR3 DNA is TGTGCCAGTAGTATCTCTTGGGAGCTGTTTTTT. Combining the CDR3 with reference TRBV19 and TRBJ2-2 gives the whole variable domain DGGITQSPKYLFRKEGQNVTLSCEQNLNHDAMYWYRQDPGQGLRLIYYSQIVNDFQKGDIAEGYSVSREKKESFPLTVTSAQKNPTAFYLCASSISWELFFGEGSRLTVL.

The chain uses TRBV7-7 and TRBJ2-2, with D unresolved. The CDR3 extends over 14 amino acids. Germline V lookup: CDR1 SSHAT, CDR2 FNYEAQ (reference sequence). CDR3 region: CASSQDGNTGELFF. The CDR3 region has the DNA TGTGCTAGCTCCCAGGACGGGAACACCGGGGAGCTGTTTTTT.

In this sample, this clonotype turned up many times. For the CDR3, the DNA is TGTGCCACCGGCTTTAGGGGAACCTACGAGCAGTACTTC. This codes for CATGFRGTYEQYF. V and J are TRBV15 and TRBJ2-7, with D possibly TRBD1 on 5 matching bases. CDR1 LNHNV and CDR2 YYDKDF come from the germline V gene (reference sequence). The CDR3 has 13 residues. Trimming stripped 8 bases from V and 2 bases from J, with 13 bases between.

This chain's CDR3 is CSVESRQNYGYTF. The DNA for the CDR3 is TGCAGCGTTGAATCTCGACAGAACTATGGCTACACCTTC. The genes are TRBV29-1 and TRBJ1-2, with a possible D match to TRBD1 (5 bases). V shed 2 bases and J shed 2 bases, with 9 bases lying between them. This CDR3 contains 13 residues. CDR1 and CDR2 (germline): SQVTM, ANQGSEA.

This clonotype was found many times. The V gene is TRBV5-1, the J gene TRBJ1-1; D remains ambiguous. The CDR3 is 15 amino acids. The germline V and J ends were trimmed by 2 bases and 1 base, with 12 bases remaining between them. Germline lookup yields CDR1 SGHRS and CDR2 YFSETQ. CDR3 amino acids: CASSLYGRTNTEAFF. The CDR3, as DNA: TGCGCCAGCAGCTTATATGGACGGACGAACACTGAAGCTTTCTTT.

This rearrangement joins TRBV12-3 or TRBV12-4 to TRBJ2-7, with D possibly matching TRBD1 (6 bases). The CDR3 totals 14 residues. Trimming took 5 bases from V and 5 from J, leaving 16 bases between them. CDR3 DNA: TGTGCCAGCAGTACCTATTGGGGGACAAACGAGCAGTACTTC. Amino acid sequence: CASSTYWGTNEQYF.